This T cell receptor (beta chain) is drawn from a study of blood T cell repertoires in COVID-19 (dated by TCRdb to 2018 to 2020). About the study as a whole: Samples from collaborators originated in the United States, Italy and Spain and spanned both the acute and convalescent phases of COVID-19. The prospective study material was composed of cDNA or gDNA derived from T cells, B-cell-depleted T cells, or PBMCs. Deeply sampled blood TCRbeta repertoires from subjects exposed to, actively infected with, or recovered from COVID-19 were included in the dataset. The repertoires were released in a freely available public database meant as a resource for research on the immune response to SARS-CoV-2. The samples were drawn from two sources: the first 160 participants of the ongoing ImmuneRACE study, and some 1,300 subjects contributed by 6 global collaborators. A de-identified subject ID, COVID-19 status, age in years and sex were almost always included in the sample metadata. Where HLA class I and class II types were available, the types were taken from metadata supplied by the sample provider, not from assay-based typing. Overall results and qualifications from the work: The quantity of clinical and demographic metadata differed by source and by participant and was supplied without curation.

There are 16 amino acids in the CDR3, from cysteine to phenylalanine inclusive. CDR3 DNA only is kept here, 48 bases in frame from base 1. From a lookup of the germline V gene, CDR1 and CDR2 are MNHEY and SVGEGT. Trimming leaves V shorter by 2 bases and J shorter by 4 bases, with the junction holding 6 bases beyond the gene matches. TCRbeta CDR3 regions were amplified from genomic DNA using the immunoSEQ Assay, a bias-controlled multiplex PCR. Under the source paper's analysis protocol: The number of nucleated cells in each sample was estimated by amplification of reference gene primers within the assay. To quantify the absolute abundance of each unique TCRbeta CDR3 rearrangement, sequence reads were collapsed and filtered. For each sample, productive Simpson clonality was calculated by taking the square root of Simpson's diversity index across productive rearrangements. TCRdb carries this immuneACCESS record with in-frame sequences only. Its versions omit some clonotypes, under half of them owing to an unresolved V gene in the studies checked, with the rest unexplained. V, J and clone size are taken as reported in that table, and D and trimming were inferred from the DNA itself. The sample includes 200,000 to 250,000 clones, with approximately 80% observed a single time. The ten largest clones add up to 15% to 20% of the sample.

Collaborating institutions collected whole blood in K2EDTA tubes following their own protocols. Collaborator samples were shipped for TCRbeta analysis as frozen whole blood, isolated PBMCs, or DNA extracted from either sample type. Comment on this clone: Its antigen specificity is not known. Within one base of it there is no much larger clone, and no base qualities were kept.

The clonotype comes from a woman older than 75 with active or convalescent COVID-19. Specimen: peripheral blood. Recombination linked TRBV6-2 or TRBV6-3 to TRBJ1-3, and 9 junction bases match TRBD1. The bases are TGTGCCAGCAGTTACGGACAGGGGTATCGAGGAAACACCATATATTTT. Its translation is CASSYGQGYRGNTIYF.